The present entry profiles one T cell receptor beta chain with its context. The V and J ends lost 6 bases and 1 base, in that order; junction bases with no gene match: 3. CDR1 ENHRY and CDR2 SYGVKD come from the germline V gene. The CDR3 is 14 amino acids. Across about two dozen US areas, participants ranged in age from about 18 to 100 years. Assignments of participants to cohorts depended upon their own reported clinical history. This sample was taken from a study of blood T cell repertoires in COVID-19. Study context: Researchers got acute and convalescent COVID-19 samples from the United States, Italy and Spain. T cells, B-cell-depleted T cells, or PBMCs provided the cDNA or gDNA that served as material.

Repertoires were generated with immunoSEQ multiplex PCR, while TCRdb's copy carries only in-frame clones and drops some. Here the sample spans approximately 220,000 clones, about nine tenths being singletons. This clonotype originated in a woman between 25 and 40 years old with acute COVID-19. Input material: PBMCs or T cells enriched from blood (not recorded which). The rearrangement joins TRBV10-3 to TRBJ2-7, with 10 positions matching TRBD1. In DNA form, the CDR3 reads TGTGCCATCAGGAGGGACAGGGGTTCCTACGAGCAGTACTTC. This translates into CAIRRDRGSYEQYF.